This passage covers 12 T cell receptor beta chains from one sample sequenced in a study. TCRdb re-analysed the reads in MiXCR, keeping a single row per CDR3 protein. Counted here are 5,000 to 6,500 distinct CDR3 sequences, around 9.1% occurring once; the ten biggest clones make up 5% to 5.5%. The specimen was CD4+ T cells from synovial fluid. Source of these receptors: a human donor with rheumatoid arthritis.

This clonotype is medium-sized. Here the CDR3 reads CASSRTDYGYTF. For the CDR3, the DNA is TGTGCCAGCAGCCGGACAGACTATGGCTACACCTTC. This rearrangement joins TRBV3-1 to TRBJ1-2; D possibly corresponds to TRBD1 (6 bases). Germline V gene data show CDR1 as LGHDT and CDR2 as YNNKEL (reference sequence). V was shortened by 4 bases and J by 3 bases, with 6 bases between the two germline ends. The CDR3 runs 12 residues.

The genes are TRBV10-3 and TRBJ2-1; 8 bases agree with TRBD2. V shed 4 bases, J shed 3 bases, and the junction held 2 bases outside the gene matches. The length of the CDR3 is 14 residues. The germline V gene has CDR1 ENHRY and CDR2 SYGVKD. DNA for the CDR3: TGTGCCATCAGTGCGGGGACTAGCTACAATGAGCAGTTCTTC. Its translation: CAISAGTSYNEQFF.

This clonotype is termed medium-sized. This chain joins TRBV18 and TRBJ2-3; 9 bases match TRBD2. The CDR3 is made up of 15 amino acids. Germline assignment: CDR1 KGHSH and CDR2 LQKENI. The V segment lost 4 bases and the J segment 5 bases; nucleotides outside the gene matches: 7. Here the CDR3 DNA reads TGTGCCAGCTCACTCGGCGGGAGGGCCGGAGATACGCAGTATTTT. Translating it yields CASSLGGRAGDTQYF.

Relative to its sample, this clonotype is medium-sized. The junction shows a germline mismatch at one end, possibly a read error. The rearrangement uses TRBV7-7 and TRBJ2-5, with D possibly TRBD2 on 7 matching bases. The CDR3 has 15 residues. The germline V gene encodes CDR1 SSHAT and CDR2 FNYEAQ (reference sequence). CDR3 DNA: TGTGCTAGCAGCTTAGGGGGGACTAACAAAGAGACCCAGTACTTC. Its translation is CASSLGGTNKETQYF.

This clonotype is labeled medium-sized. The V call is TRBV9, the J call TRBJ2-2; TRBD2 agrees at 11 bases. CDR1 is SGDLS and CDR2 is YYNGEE in the germline V gene. The CDR3 spans 18 residues. Losses at the gene ends were 3 bases for V and 4 bases for J; bases not matched to a gene: 11. CDR3 sequence reads: CASSANSIAGGATGELFF. CDR3 in DNA: TGTGCCAGCAGCGCCAACTCGATAGCGGGAGGGGCCACCGGGGAGCTGTTTTTT.

About this clonotype itself: One base away lies a much larger clone, so this may be a sequencing read error. The chain links TRBV2 to TRBJ1-2; D is unresolved. Trimming took 2 bases from V and 6 from J, leaving 13 bases between them. The V gene's germline CDR1 is SNHLY and CDR2 FYNNEI. The CDR3 is made up of 14 amino acids. CDR3 residues: CASSETGSLHGYTF. Written as DNA, the CDR3 is TGTGCCAGCAGTGAAACGGGCTCCCTTCATGGCTACACCTTC.

This clonotype was picked up many times. This sequence joins TRBV7-6 and TRBJ2-7; D gene uncertain. In germline, CDR1 is SGHVS, CDR2 FNYEAQ. This CDR3 is built from 12 residues. Trimming removed 5 bases from V and 3 bases from J, with 8 bases in between. This CDR3 is CASSPDGYEQYF. CDR3 nucleotides: TGTGCCAGCAGCCCAGACGGCTACGAGCAGTACTTC. The complete variable domain, with remaining parts taken from reference TRBV7-6 and TRBJ2-7, reads GAGVSQSPRYKVTKRGQDVALRCDPISGHVSLYWYRQALGQGPEFLTYFNYEAQQDKSGLPNDRFSAERPEGSISTLTIQRTEQRDSAMYRCASSPDGYEQYFGPGTRLTVT.

Many counts were recorded for this clonotype. The V and J genes are TRBV5-1 and TRBJ2-2; no clear D gene. The CDR3 spans 16 residues. Looked up from germline, CDR1 is SGHRS and CDR2 is YFSETQ. Trimming cost V 0 bases and J 5 bases, with 14 bases left between them. The CDR3 DNA reads as TGCGCCAGCAGCTTGGGTTCCAGCATCCAAACCGGGGAGCTGTTTTTT. This codes for CASSLGSSIQTGELFF.

Note on this clonotype: This could be a read error, since a much larger clone is one nucleotide away. V usage is TRBV12-3 or TRBV12-4 and J usage is TRBJ2-2; TRBD2 agrees at 10 bases. This CDR3 comprises 15 residues. The CDR3 sequence: CAGSSLAGVTGELFF. CDR3 nucleotide sequence: TGTGCCGGCAGCTCTCTAGCGGGAGTCACCGGGGAGCTGTTTTTT.

This clonotype was recorded at least ten times. The rearrangement joins TRBV11-2 to TRBJ2-3; no firm D call. Trimming removed 3 bases from V and 3 bases from J, with 7 bases in between. Germline CDR1 and CDR2: SGHAT and FQNNGV. The CDR3 extends over 13 amino acids. The CDR3 DNA is TGTGCCAGCAGCTTCATGGGGACAGATACGCAGTATTTT. It is translated as CASSFMGTDTQYF.

By proportion, this clonotype is medium-sized. The chain uses TRBV7-6 and TRBJ2-3, with 10 bases fitting TRBD2. CDR1 is SGHVS and CDR2 is FNYEAQ in the germline V gene. Trimming took 2 bases from V and 4 from J; bases not matched to a gene: 3. This CDR3 region has 15 residues. CDR3 sequence: CASSLLAGVADTQYF. The CDR3 DNA is TGTGCCAGCAGCTTACTAGCGGGAGTTGCAGATACGCAGTATTTT.

V is TRBV19 and J is TRBJ2-1; D possibly corresponds to TRBD1 (6 bases). The CDR3 runs 15 residues. From germline, CDR1 is LNHDA and CDR2 SQIVND (reference sequence). V lost 1 base, J lost 8 bases, and 15 bases lay in between. This CDR3 is CASSIVGAPIDEQFF. As DNA, the CDR3 is TGTGCCAGTAGTATAGTGGGGGCCCCGATTGATGAGCAGTTCTTC.